The entry that follows covers one T cell receptor (beta chain) sequence. Its antigen remains unidentified. This CDR3 contains 16 residues. The V gene's germline CDR1 is LNHDA and CDR2 SQIVND (reference sequence). The V gene lost 6 bases and the J gene lost 2 bases, with 14 bases spanning the gap. These data originate in a study of cytomegalovirus exposure and HLA in healthy donors. Study as a whole: Sequencing of 150 million to 200 million T cells in an earlier analysis found approximately 120 million unique TCR beta sequences. Out of around 360 genotyped donors, roughly 83% belonged to the Caucasian-associated ancestry cluster.

General study points: The authors later linked a missense DCLRE1C variant to TCR beta V- and J-gene trimming.

Amplification used 60 Vbeta primers and 13 Jbeta primers. Original data processing: An analysis performed later counted roughly 79 million unique TCR beta chains (roughly 10 million of them shared). Using immunoSEQ multiplex PCR, the repertoire was profiled, and TCRdb retains in-frame clones only, with some absent. V, J and clone size derive from that table, while D and trimming were established from the DNA sequence. The sample comprises about 160,000 clones, around 79% of which are singletons, and 2.1% rests with the top ten. The receptor's source is a man aged 40-49 years in good health and CMV-seronegative. The sequencing input was PBMCs. This sequence joins TRBV19 and TRBJ2-6, with a possible D match to TRBD1 (6 bases). The CDR3 sequence: CASRDSGVPGANVLTF. In DNA, the CDR3 is TGTGCCAGTAGGGACAGCGGAGTCCCTGGGGCCAACGTCCTGACTTTC.